The rows below give T cell receptor beta chains drawn from one sample of a study of T cells in Graves' hyperthyroidism and ophthalmopathy. TCRdb ran MiXCR on the multiplex PCR reads and lists one entry per CDR3 protein. The repertoire has more than 450,000 distinct CDR3 sequences, around 15% of them found once; the top ten carry approximately 13%. Specimen: blood. These receptors all come from a woman in her 40s with Graves' hyperthyroidism. CDR3s include the opening cysteine and the closing phenylalanine or tryptophan.

v_call	j_call	cdr3_aa
TRBV11-2	TRBJ2-7	CASSPRRDQTSREQYF
TRBV7-8	TRBJ2-3	CASSSNGLAGGPDTQYF
TRBV11-2	TRBJ2-3	CASSPPGLAGEPDTQYF
TRBV20-1	TRBJ1-1	CSAAGGGMNTEAFF
TRBV7-9	TRBJ1-4	CASSLVEAPELFF
TRBV20-1	TRBJ2-5	CSEKTSGETQYF
TRBV28	TRBJ2-6	CASSLEVAGANVLTF
TRBV6-1	TRBJ2-3	CASTRAGTSTDTQYF
TRBV7-8	TRBJ2-3	CASSLGGGTSADTQYF
TRBV27	TRBJ1-2	CASSPRSGQATNYGYTF
TRBV27	TRBJ2-7	CASSLSARLAESYEQYF
TRBV3-1	TRBJ1-2	CASSQLGTGFGYTF
TRBV2	TRBJ2-1	CAGLQGPSTSSYNEQFF
TRBV2	TRBJ2-2	CASSETASTGELFF
TRBV12-3/TRBV12-4	TRBJ1-4	CASSYSPQGRDEKLFF
TRBV28	TRBJ2-5	CASSLGFWQQETQYF
TRBV27	TRBJ2-5	CASSSTGVATQYF
TRBV6-1	TRBJ2-5	CASRRDRVEETQYF
TRBV7-9	TRBJ2-2	CASSLTHGELFF
TRBV19	TRBJ1-1	CASSITGDEAFF
TRBV12-3/TRBV12-4	TRBJ1-6	CASRRTGGNSPLHF
TRBV29-1	TRBJ2-2	CSVLAVNTGELFF
TRBV29-1	TRBJ2-7	CSVRDYEQYF